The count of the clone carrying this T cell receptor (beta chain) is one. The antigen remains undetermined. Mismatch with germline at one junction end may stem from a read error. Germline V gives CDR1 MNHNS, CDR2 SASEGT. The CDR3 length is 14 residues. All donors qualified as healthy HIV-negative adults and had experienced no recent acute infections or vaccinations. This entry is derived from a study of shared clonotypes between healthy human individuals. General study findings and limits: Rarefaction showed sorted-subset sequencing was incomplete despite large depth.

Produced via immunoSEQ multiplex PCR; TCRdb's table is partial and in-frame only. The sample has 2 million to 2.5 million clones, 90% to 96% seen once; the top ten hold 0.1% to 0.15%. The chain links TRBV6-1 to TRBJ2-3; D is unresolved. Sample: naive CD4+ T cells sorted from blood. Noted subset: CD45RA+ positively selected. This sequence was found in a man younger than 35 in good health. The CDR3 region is CASGENRFTDTQYF. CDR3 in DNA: TGTGCCAGCGGTGAGAACAGATTCACAGATACGCAGTATTTT.